The 7 T cell receptor beta chains below all came from one sample that was sequenced in a study of control samples from healthy donors and cancer patients. The data were produced by immunoSEQ multiplex PCR, yet TCRdb's version contains in-frame clones alone and is incomplete. Among 35,000 to 50,000 clones listed, around four fifths were seen once. The sequenced sample consisted of blood. The receptors were gathered from a man between 60 and 70 years old in good health.

V and J are TRBV5-4 and TRBJ2-6; D remains unclear. V was cut by 0 bases and J by 0 bases, with 7 bases left in between. The CDR3 totals 16 residues. Germline loops: CDR1 SGHNT, CDR2 YYREEE (reference sequence). The CDR3 spells CASSLGSSSGANVLTF. CDR3 sequence (DNA): TGTGCCAGCAGCTTGGGCAGTAGCTCTGGGGCCAACGTCCTGACTTTC.

This clone was found a few times. The gene calls are TRBV4-3 and TRBJ2-4; TRBD1 matches 11 bases. The CDR3 extends over 20 amino acids. With V trimmed by 0 bases and J by 1 base, 11 bases remained unmatched. Germline loops: CDR1 LGHNA, CDR2 YSLEER. The CDR3 region is CASSQELRVGTGGAKNIQYF. The DNA for the CDR3 is TGCGCCAGCAGCCAAGAATTGAGGGTGGGGACAGGGGGTGCCAAAAACATTCAGTACTTC.

J is TRBJ1-2 and V is TRBV14; the D gene is possibly TRBD1 (5 bases). Germline V gene sequence: CDR1 SGHDN, CDR2 FVKESK. The CDR3 loop spans 14 amino acids. V was cut by 5 bases and J by 4 bases, with 14 bases left in between. This chain's CDR3 is CASSDSITSYGYTF. The CDR3 DNA reads TGTGCCAGCAGCGACAGCATAACTTCCTATGGCTACACCTTC.

In this sample, this clone turned up a few times. V gene TRBV27 combines with J gene TRBJ2-7, with 7 positions matching TRBD1. The germline V gene has CDR1 MNHEY and CDR2 SMNVEV (reference sequence). The CDR3 extends over 12 amino acids. J lost 3 bases, V lost 5 bases, and 1 base had no gene match. CDR3 sequence: CASSRQGYEQYF. CDR3 nucleotide sequence: TGTGCCAGCAGTAGACAGGGCTACGAGCAGTACTTC.

The chain uses TRBV6-5 and TRBJ1-2; 7 nucleotides match TRBD1. The CDR3 runs 13 residues. Trimming at V came to 5 bases and at J to 2 bases, leaving 2 bases not matched to a gene. Germline values: CDR1 MNHEY, CDR2 SVGAGI. The CDR3 sequence: CASSPTGNYGYTF. DNA for the CDR3: TGTGCCAGCAGTCCGACAGGGAACTATGGCTACACCTTC.

The rearrangement joins TRBV7-8 to TRBJ2-7, with D perhaps given as TRBD1 or TRBD2 (5 bases each). CDR1 and CDR2 from the germline V gene are SGHVS and FQNEAQ. Trimming shortened V by 5 bases and J by 7 bases, and 24 bases separated the two germline ends. The CDR3 runs 16 residues. The CDR3 coding sequence is TGTGCCAGCAGCCCAAGGGACCGGCTGAGGGTGGGGGAGCAGTACTTC. As protein: CASSPRDRLRVGEQYF.

This clone was seen only once. J is TRBJ2-5 and V is TRBV4-3; D not certain. This CDR3 comprises 14 residues. Trimming took off 0 bases at V and 6 bases at J, with 11 bases between the two ends. Germline lookup yields CDR1 LGHNA and CDR2 YSLEER. The CDR3 DNA follows: TGCGCCAGCAGCCAAGAACCGGGTAGACAGACCCAGTACTTC. Translating it yields CASSQEPGRQTQYF.